This entry lists 22 T cell receptor beta chains sequenced from one sample in a study of blood T cell repertoires in COVID-19. The method was immunoSEQ multiplex PCR; TCRdb's version includes in-frame clones alone and lacks a portion of them. The repertoire holds about 190,000 clones, with around 80% as singletons. Source material: peripheral blood. These receptor sequences come from a man in his sixties with acute or convalescent COVID-19.

J is TRBJ2-1 and V is TRBV5-1, with 12 positions matching TRBD2. The V and J ends lost 0 bases and 4 bases, in that order; junction bases with no gene match: 8. There are 18 residues in the CDR3. Germline CDR1 and CDR2: SGHRS and YFSETQ. CDR3 sequence reads: CASSLGLAGVQIYNEQFF. For the CDR3, the DNA is TGCGCCAGCAGCTTGGGACTAGCGGGAGTACAGATATACAATGAGCAGTTCTTC.

The V call is TRBV11-2, the J call TRBJ1-5; unclear D gene. Germline CDR1 reads SGHAT; CDR2 reads FQNNGV. Trimming stripped 0 bases from V and 4 bases from J, with 4 bases between. The CDR3 length is 13 residues. CDR3 loop: CASSLDMNQPQHF. DNA of the CDR3: TGTGCCAGCAGCTTAGACATGAATCAGCCCCAGCATTTT.

V gene TRBV29-1 combines with J gene TRBJ2-7, with 7 bases lining up with TRBD1. CDR3 length: 13 amino acids. The V gene end was trimmed by 3 bases and the J gene end by 2 bases; junction bases not matched to a gene: 4. Looked up from germline, CDR1 is SQVTM and CDR2 is ANQGSEA. The CDR3 sequence is CSVEKGATYEQYF. DNA for the CDR3: TGCAGCGTTGAGAAGGGGGCCACCTACGAGCAGTACTTC.

The chain has TRBV6-5 and TRBJ2-3; 7 bases agree with TRBD1. The J segment lost 6 bases and the V segment lost 5 bases, leaving 8 bases of the junction unmatched. Germline lookup yields CDR1 MNHEY and CDR2 SVGAGI. The CDR3 has 14 residues. The DNA of the CDR3 is TGTGCCAGCAGTCTAGGGACAGTTCTGGATACGCAGTATTTT. Translated: CASSLGTVLDTQYF.

The V and J genes are TRBV4-1 and TRBJ1-4; a possible D gene is TRBD1 (6 bases). V was shortened by 3 bases and J by 12 bases, with 17 bases between the two germline ends. The CDR3 runs 14 residues. The germline gives CDR1 MGHRA, CDR2 YSYEKL. CDR3 in amino acids: CASSQTAHREELFF. The CDR3 coding sequence is TGCGCCAGCAGCCAGACCGCCCACAGGGAAGAACTGTTTTTT.

The chain links TRBV29-1 to TRBJ2-7, with 8 bases that match TRBD2. CDR3 length equals 12 residues. Per the germline V gene, CDR1 is SQVTM and CDR2 is ANQGSEA. The V segment lost 7 bases and the J segment 5 bases; nucleotides outside the gene matches: 7. The CDR3 region is CSAGGAVDEQYF. CDR3 nucleotides: TGCAGCGCCGGGGGGGCAGTCGACGAGCAGTACTTC.

The chain has TRBV20-1 and TRBJ1-5, with no clear D. Germline CDR1 reads DFQATT; CDR2 reads SNEGSKA (reference sequence). Between the trimmed V and J ends, which lost 3 bases and 11 bases, there was a span of 17 bases. The CDR3 covers 13 residues. CDR3 sequence: CSASASYEAAQHF. As DNA, the CDR3 is TGCAGTGCTAGTGCATCCTATGAGGCAGCCCAGCATTTT.

The chain recombines TRBV18 with TRBJ2-1; D perhaps matches TRBD2 (5 bases). Trimming cost V 6 bases and J 0 bases, with 18 bases left between them. The CDR3 is made up of 17 amino acids. Germline V gives CDR1 KGHSH, CDR2 LQKENI. The CDR3 sequence is CASSLFSLTSSYNEQFF. The DNA of the CDR3 is TGTGCCAGCTCGCTCTTTAGCCTTACTAGCTCCTACAATGAGCAGTTCTTC.

The rearrangement uses TRBV5-4 and TRBJ2-5, with 10 positions matching TRBD1. Looked up from germline, CDR1 is SGHNT and CDR2 is YYREEE (reference sequence). The CDR3 is made up of 15 amino acids. The trim removed 4 bases at V and 4 bases at J, leaving 7 bases unmatched. CDR3 DNA sequence: TGTGCCAGCAGCGTGCAGACAGGGGGCGGAGAGACCCAGTACTTC. Its protein product is CASSVQTGGGETQYF.

The V gene is TRBV4-3, the J gene TRBJ1-1; 8 bases line up with TRBD1. With V trimmed by 1 base and J by 5 bases, 3 bases remained unmatched. This CDR3 has 14 residues. From germline, CDR1 is LGHNA and CDR2 YSLEER. The CDR3, as DNA: TGCGCCAGCAGCCAAGTTGGACAGGGTACTGAAGCTTTCTTT. This translates into CASSQVGQGTEAFF.

There are a few counts of this clone. The chain is built from TRBV7-9 and TRBJ1-2; unclear D gene. Germline V gives CDR1 SEHNR, CDR2 FQNEAQ (reference sequence). This CDR3 region has 17 residues. The ends were cut back, 5 bases at V and 3 bases at J, with 22 bases in the middle. In DNA form, the CDR3 reads TGTGCCAGCAGCCCCCTGGGAAGTTCTCTGCGGGACTATGGCTACACCTTC. Residues: CASSPLGSSLRDYGYTF.

The chain combines TRBV30 with TRBJ1-2; weak D call: TRBD1 (5 bases). Germline loops: CDR1 GTSNPN, CDR2 SVGIG (reference sequence). The CDR3 is 14 amino acids. The V end lost 2 bases, the J end lost 4 bases, and 14 bases lay between the germline ends. Written as DNA, the CDR3 is TGTGCCTGGAGTCTCCGGACACTGATCTATGGCTACACCTTC. Translation gives CAWSLRTLIYGYTF.

The chain is built from TRBV28 and TRBJ1-5; D gene unclear. Trimming cost V 4 bases and J 2 bases, with 12 bases left between them. CDR1 MDHEN and CDR2 SYDVKM come from the germline V gene. CDR3 length: 15 residues. The CDR3 sequence is CASSYVGRGNQPQHF. The CDR3, as DNA: TGTGCCAGCAGTTATGTTGGGAGGGGCAATCAGCCCCAGCATTTT.

This clone occurred a few times. The chain links TRBV25-1 to TRBJ2-1; possible D gene TRBD1, 6 bases. This CDR3 comprises 14 residues. Trimming left V 3 bases short and J 6 bases short, with 12 bases between. Germline CDR1 is MGHDK and CDR2 is SYGVNS. DNA for the CDR3: TGTGCCAGCAGTGATCAAGGACAGCTCAATGAGCAGTTCTTC. Protein sequence: CASSDQGQLNEQFF.

This rearrangement joins TRBV28 to TRBJ1-4, with D tentatively TRBD1 (5 bases). CDR1 is MDHEN, CDR2 SYDVKM, per germline. The CDR3 contains 14 residues. The ends were cut back, 7 bases at V and 8 bases at J, with 17 bases in the middle. The CDR3 DNA reads TGTGCCAGCACCCCGACAGCCAGACGGGAAAAACTGTTTTTT. Translating it yields CASTPTARREKLFF.

This chain joins TRBV3-1 (or the pseudogene TRBV3-2) and TRBJ2-6; 9 positions match TRBD1. This CDR3 is 18 amino acids long. The germline V gene has CDR1 LGHDT and CDR2 YNNKEL (reference sequence). V shed 1 base, J shed 1 base, and the junction held 5 bases outside the gene matches. This CDR3 is CASSQGGTGISGANVLTF. The CDR3 region has the DNA TGTGCCAGCAGCCAAGGGGGGACAGGGATATCTGGGGCCAACGTCCTGACTTTC.

This clone was recorded many times. V and J are TRBV6-1 and TRBJ2-2; 9 bases are a match to TRBD2. From germline, CDR1 is MNHNS and CDR2 SASEGT. V gave up 0 bases and J gave up 4 bases; unmatched junction bases: 0. The CDR3 is 15 amino acids. As DNA, the CDR3 is TGTGCCAGCAGTGAAGCTAGCGGGGGCACCGGGGAGCTGTTTTTT. Its protein product is CASSEASGGTGELFF.

This clone has just a few counts. The chain has TRBV4-1 and TRBJ2-7, with 8 positions matching TRBD1. With V trimmed by 5 bases and J by 3 bases, 3 bases remained unmatched. This CDR3 region has 13 residues. Germline values: CDR1 MGHRA, CDR2 YSYEKL. CDR3 amino acids: CASSGTGLYEQYF. The CDR3 DNA reads as TGCGCCAGCAGCGGGACAGGTCTCTACGAGCAGTACTTC.

V and J are TRBV7-2 and TRBJ2-7; 9 nucleotides agree with TRBD2. The CDR3 totals 14 residues. Germline V gene sequence: CDR1 SGHTA, CDR2 FQGNSA. Losses at the gene ends were 5 bases for V and 7 bases for J; bases not matched to a gene: 9. The CDR3 DNA sequence: TGTGCCAGCAGCATTAGCGGGGGTAGTTCGGAGCAGTACTTC. Protein sequence: CASSISGGSSEQYF.

The chain joins TRBV6-2 or TRBV6-3 to TRBJ2-3; 10 bases align to TRBD2. The CDR3 contains 18 residues. Per the germline V gene, CDR1 is MNHEY and CDR2 is SVGEGT. J was trimmed by 6 bases and V by 0 bases; bases with no gene match: 12. The CDR3 loop is CASSYSPSLAGADDTQYF. Here the CDR3 DNA reads TGTGCCAGCAGTTACTCGCCGTCCCTAGCGGGGGCCGATGATACGCAGTATTTT.

This clone was found once. The rearrangement joins TRBV5-8 to TRBJ1-2, with 7 bases lining up with TRBD1. CDR3 size: 13 residues. The germline V gene has CDR1 SGHTS and CDR2 YDEGEE. After removal of 7 bases from V and 8 bases from J, the junction contained 11 bases not matched to a gene. The CDR3 protein is CASHPPGTEGYTF. The CDR3 DNA is TGTGCCAGCCACCCCCCCGGGACAGAAGGCTACACCTTC.

V is TRBV12-5 and J is TRBJ2-1, with 8 bases aligning to TRBD2. The V gene end was trimmed by 5 bases and the J gene end by 4 bases; junction bases not matched to a gene: 10. CDR1 is LGHNT, CDR2 FRNRAP, per germline. CDR3 size: 16 residues. The CDR3 loop is CASGLPSGGAYNEQFF. The CDR3 nucleotides are TGTGCTAGTGGTCTCCCCTCCGGGGGGGCTTACAATGAGCAGTTCTTC.